What follows are 17 T cell receptor beta chains derived from one specimen sequenced in a study of blood T cell repertoires in COVID-19 (dated by TCRdb to the early 2020s). The library was made by the immunoSEQ multiplex PCR assay. Entries here come from immuneACCESS through TCRdb and include only in-frame sequences with V and J called. Some clones fail to appear in such tables; in the studies checked, an unresolved V gene covers under half of the shortfall, and the cause of the remainder is unknown. The sample contains under 300,000 clones, about 85% of them found a single time. The ten largest clonotypes hold about 6% of the sample. The sequenced sample consisted of PBMCs or T cells enriched from blood (not recorded which). Every receptor here comes from a woman aged 25 to 39 with acute COVID-19.

J is TRBJ2-1 and V is TRBV27, with 9 bases matching TRBD1. Germline V lookup: CDR1 MNHEY, CDR2 SMNVEV (reference sequence). The V gene end was trimmed by 6 bases and the J gene end by 9 bases; junction bases not matched to a gene: 9. This CDR3 is built from 14 residues. CDR3: CASRPRTGVGEQFF. The CDR3 bases are TGTGCCAGCAGGCCAAGGACAGGGGTTGGTGAGCAGTTCTTC.

The chain links TRBV7-2 to TRBJ1-1; D unresolved. Germline CDR1 SGHTA, CDR2 FQGNSA. Trimming removed 1 base from V and 1 base from J, with 4 bases in between. The CDR3 contains 13 residues. CDR3: CASSLVQNTEAFF. The CDR3 nucleotides read TGTGCCAGCAGCTTAGTCCAGAACACTGAAGCTTTCTTT.

V gene TRBV27 combines with J gene TRBJ1-1; 8 bases map to TRBD1. The CDR3 is 13 amino acids. With 6 bases clipped from V and 3 bases from J, the junction kept 3 bases outside the gene matches. Germline V gene data show CDR1 as MNHEY and CDR2 as SMNVEV (reference sequence). The CDR3, as DNA: TGTGCCAGCAGCTACAGGGGGTACACTGAAGCTTTCTTT. This sequence encodes CASSYRGYTEAFF.

CDR3 DNA sequence: TGTGCCAGCAGTACGGGGGGGCCTATCTCTGGAAACACCATATATTTT. It encodes CASSTGGPISGNTIYF. V is TRBV6-6 and J is TRBJ1-3; a weak D match, TRBD1 (6 bases). V lost 5 bases and J 0 bases, leaving 14 bases between the germline ends. The CDR3 sequence is 16 residues long. Germline CDR1 reads MNHNY; CDR2 reads SVGAGI (reference sequence).

J is TRBJ2-7 and V is TRBV6-5; D is possibly TRBD2 (6 bases). Trimming removed 6 bases at V and 7 bases at J, with 16 bases between. CDR1 is MNHEY and CDR2 is SVGAGI in the germline V gene. The CDR3 consists of 13 residues. DNA for the CDR3: TGTGCCAGCAGCCCCCGGGAGTACGTAGAGCAGTACTTC. Protein sequence: CASSPREYVEQYF.

The chain combines TRBV4-1 with TRBJ2-7; 7 positions agree with TRBD1. This CDR3 is 15 amino acids long. With 0 bases clipped from V and 2 bases from J, the junction kept 4 bases outside the gene matches. Germline V gene lookup returns CDR1 MGHRA and CDR2 YSYEKL. The CDR3 protein is CASSQEDRHAYEQYF. DNA for the CDR3: TGCGCCAGCAGCCAAGAGGACAGGCACGCCTACGAGCAGTACTTC.

The genes are TRBV19 and TRBJ1-5; 8 bases line up with TRBD1. The CDR3 length is 16 residues. Per the germline V gene, CDR1 is LNHDA and CDR2 is SQIVND (reference sequence). V shed 5 bases and J 9 bases; nucleotides not matched to a gene: 15. CDR3 residues: CASSPRLTGGDRPQHF. The CDR3 region has the DNA TGTGCCAGTAGTCCCCGCCTTACAGGGGGGGATCGGCCCCAGCATTTT.

This chain joins TRBV5-1 and TRBJ2-1, with 16 nucleotides matching TRBD2. The CDR3 spans 18 residues. V lost 3 bases and J lost 2; bases outside the gene matches: 5. The V gene's germline CDR1 is SGHRS and CDR2 YFSETQ. The CDR3 DNA sequence: TGCGCCAGCAGCTCCGGGACTAGCGGGGGGGCGCCCTACAATGAGCAGTTCTTC. Translating it yields CASSSGTSGGAPYNEQFF.

The chain couples TRBV27 to TRBJ1-2; maybe TRBD1 (5 bases). The V end was cut by 5 bases, the J end by 4 bases, with 14 bases between. CDR1 is MNHEY, CDR2 SMNVEV, per germline (reference sequence). The CDR3 is 14 amino acids. The CDR3 DNA follows: TGTGCCAGCAGTCCATCCCGGGACTCCTATGGCTACACCTTC. Its protein product is CASSPSRDSYGYTF.

V and J are TRBV28 and TRBJ2-5, with D possibly TRBD1 on 8 matching bases. Germline CDR1 reads MDHEN; CDR2 reads SYDVKM. CDR3 length equals 19 residues. V lost 6 bases to trimming and J lost 5 bases, with 31 bases between them. The CDR3 DNA reads TGTGCCAGCAGCCCGGCAGGGGGCGGTGTGGGAGGGCTCTGGGAGACCCAGTACTTC. It specifies CASSPAGGGVGGLWETQYF.

The chain combines TRBV9 with TRBJ2-5; a weak D match, TRBD2 (6 bases). The CDR3 is 15 amino acids. V was clipped by 4 bases and J by 3 bases, with 16 bases between them. Germline V CDR1 and CDR2: SGDLS, YYNGEE. CDR3 sequence (DNA): TGTGCCAGCAGCCGCGAGGGGACTGCAAAAGAGACCCAGTACTTC. Encoded protein: CASSREGTAKETQYF.

CDR3 region: CASSPSGSYEQYF. CDR3 nucleotide sequence: TGTGCCAGCAGCCCTAGCGGCTCCTACGAGCAGTACTTC. The J gene is TRBJ2-7, the V gene TRBV3-1 (or the pseudogene TRBV3-2), with 7 bases identical to TRBD2. The J segment lost 0 bases and the V segment lost 4 bases, leaving 0 bases of the junction unmatched. The CDR3 has 13 amino acids. CDR1 LGHDT and CDR2 YNNKEL come from the germline V gene (reference sequence).

The rearrangement uses TRBV5-1 and TRBJ1-1; D uncertain. The CDR3 is 14 amino acids. Germline-derived CDR1 and CDR2 are SGHRS and YFSETQ. V shed 4 bases and J shed 0 bases, with 10 bases lying between them. The CDR3, as DNA: TGCGCCAGCAGCGGAGGACGACTGAACACTGAAGCTTTCTTT. This translates into CASSGGRLNTEAFF.

The CDR3 is CASSISGANVLTF. The CDR3 DNA reads as TGTGCCAGTAGTATCAGTGGGGCCAACGTCCTGACTTTC. The chain has TRBV19 and TRBJ2-6; unclear D gene. Germline V gene sequence: CDR1 LNHDA, CDR2 SQIVND (reference sequence). CDR3 size: 13 residues. The V gene lost 3 bases and the J gene lost 3 bases, with 3 bases spanning the gap.

This chain joins TRBV6-1 and TRBJ2-2; 11 bases are shared with TRBD2. There are 16 residues in the CDR3. Unmatched junction bases numbered 2, after V lost 4 bases and J lost 1 base. Germline V gene lookup returns CDR1 MNHNS and CDR2 SASEGT. The CDR3 is CASSGLAGGNTGELFF. The CDR3 DNA follows: TGTGCCAGCAGTGGCCTAGCGGGGGGGAACACCGGGGAGCTGTTTTTT.

The table lists this clone with a few counts. V usage is TRBV7-9 and J usage is TRBJ1-2; a weak D match, TRBD1 (6 bases). The V and J ends lost 1 base and 2 bases respectively, with 8 bases between them. The CDR3 is 14 residues long. The germline CDR1 and CDR2 sequences are SEHNR and FQNEAQ (reference sequence). The chain's CDR3 is CASSLVQGNYGYTF. As DNA, the CDR3 is TGTGCCAGCAGCTTAGTACAGGGAAACTATGGCTACACCTTC.

This chain joins TRBV7-2 and TRBJ1-5; tentative D call: TRBD1 (5 bases). Germline loops: CDR1 SGHTA, CDR2 FQGNSA. The CDR3 is 16 residues long. V was clipped by 5 bases and J by 0 bases, with 14 bases between them. CDR3 DNA: TGTGCCAGCAGCCCTGACAGCCCATATAGCAATCAGCCCCAGCATTTT. This encodes CASSPDSPYSNQPQHF.